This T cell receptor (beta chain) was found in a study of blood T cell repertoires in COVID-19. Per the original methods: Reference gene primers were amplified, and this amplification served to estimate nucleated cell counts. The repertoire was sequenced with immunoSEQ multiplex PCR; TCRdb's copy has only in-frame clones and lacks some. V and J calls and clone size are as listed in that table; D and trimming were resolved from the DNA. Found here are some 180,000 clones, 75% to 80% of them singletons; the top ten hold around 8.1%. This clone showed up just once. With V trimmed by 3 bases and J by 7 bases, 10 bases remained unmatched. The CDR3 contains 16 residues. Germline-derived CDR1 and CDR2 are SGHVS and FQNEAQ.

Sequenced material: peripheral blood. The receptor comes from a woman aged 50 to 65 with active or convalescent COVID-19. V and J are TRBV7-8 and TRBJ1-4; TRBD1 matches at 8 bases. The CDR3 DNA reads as TGTGCCAGCAGCTTCGCCTTTGACAGGGGTAGTGAAAAACTGTTTTTT. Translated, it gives CASSFAFDRGSEKLFF.